This is a list of T cell receptor beta chains from one sample in a study of T cell responses to AZD1222 COVID-19 vaccine. Profiling relied on immunoSEQ multiplex PCR, and the TCRdb table lists in-frame clones only, not all of them. The table lists 150,000 to 200,000 clones, almost 95% of them singletons. Sequenced material: peripheral blood, taken on day 0 of AZD1222 vaccination. The receptor source for this set is an adult in good health. Each CDR3 is given with its conserved first and last residue. The D gene is left open where the match is weak. Clone size, where shown, is once, few, many, or a class for clones that have expanded.

TRBJ1-1 | TRBD1 | . | TRBV10-2 | TGCGCCAGCAGTAACACCGGGACAGTGAACACTGAAGCTTTCTTT | CASSNTGTVNTEAFF
TRBJ2-3 | . | . | TRBV6-2/TRBV6-3 | TGTGCCAGCAGTTACCTGCTCCCTAGCACAGATACGCAGTATTTT | CASSYLLPSTDTQYF
TRBJ2-3 | TRBD2 | . | TRBV5-5 | TGTGCCAGCAGCTGGGGACTAGCGGGAGAAGATACGCAGTATTTT | CASSWGLAGEDTQYF
TRBJ2-1 | . | . | TRBV7-3 | TGTGCCAGCAGCTCGGGGAGCTCCTACAATGAGCAGTTCTTC | CASSSGSSYNEQFF
TRBJ2-1 | . | . | TRBV10-3 | TGTGCCATCAGTGAGTCCAGGTACAATGAGCAGTTCTTC | CAISESRYNEQFF
TRBJ2-1 | TRBD2 | . | TRBV10-3 | TGTGCCTCCGCCCCGGGCCTAGCGGGGGGGGAGGGGCAGTTCTTC | CASAPGLAGGEGQFF
TRBJ1-2 | TRBD1 | . | TRBV6-4 | TGTGCCAGCAGTGACGGGACAGGCGGGAACTATGGCTACACCTTC | CASSDGTGGNYGYTF
TRBJ1-5 | . | once | TRBV29-1 | TGCAGCGTTGCTAAGGATCCGGGCAATCAGCCCCAGCATTTT | CSVAKDPGNQPQHF
TRBJ1-2 | TRBD1 | . | TRBV5-1 | TGCGCCAGCAGCGCGGGACAGGGAGCGAGCTATGGCTACACCTTC | CASSAGQGASYGYTF
TRBJ1-5 | . | . | TRBV27 | TGTGCCCGACGGTTACATAATCAGCCCCAGCATTTT | CARRLHNQPQHF
TRBJ1-2 | TRBD1 | . | TRBV5-5 | TGTGCCAGCCTCCTCAGAGGGGGCAGCGGCTATGGCTACACCTTC | CASLLRGGSGYGYTF
TRBJ1-4 | . | . | TRBV28 | TGTGCCAGCAGCGGGGGGCAGTGGGGTAATGAAAAACTGTTTTTT | CASSGGQWGNEKLFF
TRBJ1-4 | TRBD1 | . | TRBV6-5 | TGTGCCAGCAGTTCGGGACAGGGCGCTAATGAAAAACTGTTTTTT | CASSSGQGANEKLFF
TRBJ1-4 | . | . | TRBV7-9 | TGTGCCAGCAGCTTACCAGGGAGAGGGGCTGAAAAACTGTTTTTT | CASSLPGRGAEKLFF
TRBJ1-2 | . | once | TRBV18 | TGTGCCAGCTCACCAATCCCCAGGGAAACTGGCTACACCTTC | CASSPIPRETGYTF
TRBJ1-2 | TRBD1 | . | TRBV7-9 | TGTGCCAGCAGCCTTCGGACAGGGGATGGCTACACCTTC | CASSLRTGDGYTF
TRBJ1-1 | . | . | TRBV7-8 | TGTGCCAGCAGCTTACGCCGGGGGGGAAAGGTAAACACTGAAGCTTTCTTT | CASSLRRGGKVNTEAFF
TRBJ2-7 | TRBD1 | . | TRBV14 | TGTGCCAGCAGCCACGGACAGGGGATCTACGAGCAGTACTTC | CASSHGQGIYEQYF
TRBJ2-2 | . | . | TRBV6-5 | TGTGCCAGCAACCTCCTCCTGGACACCGGGGAGCTGTTTTTT | CASNLLLDTGELFF
TRBJ1-2 | . | . | TRBV5-4 | TGTGCCAGCAGCCCTGGGGGGGCGGGGACCAACTATGGCTACACCTTC | CASSPGGAGTNYGYTF
TRBJ2-7 | TRBD2 | medium-sized | TRBV7-9 | TGTGCCAGCAGCTTAGGTCGAGGGACTAAATACTACGAGCAGTACTTC | CASSLGRGTKYYEQYF
TRBJ2-2 | . | . | TRBV6-5 | TGTGCTACGGAGAGCGGCACCGGGGAGCTGTTTTTT | CATESGTGELFF
TRBJ2-1 | TRBD2 | . | TRBV27 | TGTGCCAGCAGTCCCCTGGGGGTAGCGGGAGTGAGGGAGCAGTTCTTC | CASSPLGVAGVREQFF
TRBJ2-3 | . | . | TRBV10-3 | TGTGCCATCAGAGGGCTAGGGTTACCTACAGATACGCAGTATTTT | CAIRGLGLPTDTQYF
TRBJ2-1 | . | . | TRBV11-2 | TGTGCCAGCAGCCCACTGGGGGGCTCATCCTACAATGAGCAGTTCTTC | CASSPLGGSSYNEQFF
TRBJ1-2 | TRBD1 | . | TRBV30 | TGTGCCAGAACGCCGGGACAGGGCCAGAGCTATGGCTACACCTTC | CARTPGQGQSYGYTF
TRBJ2-2 | . | . | TRBV4-1 | TGCGCCAGCAGCCAGGGCAGGGGAACCGGGGAGCTGTTTTTT | CASSQGRGTGELFF
TRBJ1-1 | . | . | TRBV6-5 | TGTGCCAGCAGTCCCCCGCGAGGGGGAGGAACTGAAGCTTTCTTT | CASSPPRGGGTEAFF
TRBJ2-4 | . | . | TRBV19 | TGTGCCAGTAGTATAGGTGACAGACCGGCCATTCAGTACTTC | CASSIGDRPAIQYF
TRBJ1-4 | TRBD1 | . | TRBV5-6 | TGTGCCAGCAGTCGGACAGGGGGGAGAACTAATGAAAAACTGTTTTTT | CASSRTGGRTNEKLFF
TRBJ1-5 | . | . | TRBV23-1 | TGCGCCAGCAGTCATGCAGGGTACCAGCATTTT | CASSHAGYQHF
TRBJ1-1 | . | . | TRBV2 | TGTGCCGTTCCCTCAGGGAACACTGAAGCTTTCTTT | CAVPSGNTEAFF
TRBJ1-1 | . | . | TRBV13 | TGTGCCAGCAGCTTAGAGGGGACTGAAGCTTTCTTT | CASSLEGTEAFF
TRBJ1-4 | . | . | TRBV6-5 | TGTGCCAGCAGGCTCCGGGATGCAACTAATGAAAAACTGTTTTTT | CASRLRDATNEKLFF
TRBJ1-5 | TRBD1 | . | TRBV2 | TGTGCCAGCAGAACAGGGGTGGGAAGCAATCAGCCCCAGCATTTT | CASRTGVGSNQPQHF
TRBJ2-6 | TRBD1 | . | TRBV7-9 | TGTGCCAGCAGCGCCCTGGCGACAGGGTCTGGGGCCAACGTCCTGACTTTC | CASSALATGSGANVLTF
TRBJ1-2 | . | . | TRBV18 | TGTGCCAGCTCAACGAGGGGACGAAACTATGGCTACACCTTC | CASSTRGRNYGYTF
TRBJ2-7 | . | . | TRBV10-1 | TGCGCCAGCAGCGGAATGGGTCTCTACGAGCAGTACTTC | CASSGMGLYEQYF
TRBJ2-1 | . | . | TRBV10-3 | TGTGCCATACTGGACCCCGGCGGCAATGAGCAGTTCTTC | CAILDPGGNEQFF
TRBJ2-2 | . | few | TRBV6-2/TRBV6-3 | TGTGCCAGCAGCCACCCCGGACGGACCGGGGAGCTGTTTTTT | CASSHPGRTGELFF
TRBJ1-1 | TRBD1 | . | TRBV6-6 | TGTGCCAGCAGATCCCTCGGAACAGGGGGAGCTTTCTTT | CASRSLGTGGAFF